Sequencing of this T cell receptor (beta chain) was carried out in a study of T cells in Graves' hyperthyroidism and ophthalmopathy. This clonotype was picked up many times. The CDR3 is made up of 16 amino acids. The V end lost 10 bases, the J end lost 3 bases, and 22 bases lay between the germline ends. In germline, CDR1 is MDHEN, CDR2 SYDVKM. TCR beta CDR3 region amplification was performed from RNA transcripts. Carried out on the TCR CDR3, a first-round RT-PCR used the HTBI primer set. MiXCR, run by TCRdb on the multiplex PCR reads, gives a single entry per CDR3 protein. Counted here are more than 500,000 distinct CDR3 sequences, roughly 17% occurring once; the ten biggest clones make up around 4%. These patients, aged 18 to 65, had recently diagnosed hyperthyroidism lasting under 2 months.

The TCR sequence derives from a woman aged 25 to 39 with Graves' hyperthyroidism. J is TRBJ2-1 and V is TRBV28, with D maybe TRBD2 (6 bases). The specimen sequenced was blood. This CDR3 reads CATTLGGSPFYNEQFF. CDR3 bases: TGTGCCACAACCCTGGGGGGATCCCCCTTCTACAATGAGCAGTTCTTC.